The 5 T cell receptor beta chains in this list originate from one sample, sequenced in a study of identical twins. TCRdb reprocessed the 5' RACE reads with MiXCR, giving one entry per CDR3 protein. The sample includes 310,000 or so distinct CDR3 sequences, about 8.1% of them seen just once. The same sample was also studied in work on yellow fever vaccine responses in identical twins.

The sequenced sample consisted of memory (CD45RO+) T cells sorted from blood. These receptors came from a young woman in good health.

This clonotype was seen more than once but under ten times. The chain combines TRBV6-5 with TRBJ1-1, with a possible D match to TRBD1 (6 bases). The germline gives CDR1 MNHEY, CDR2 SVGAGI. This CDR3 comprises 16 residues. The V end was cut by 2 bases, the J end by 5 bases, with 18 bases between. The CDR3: CASSYGPPPGATEAFF. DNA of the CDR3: TGTGCCAGCAGTTACGGTCCCCCCCCAGGGGCTACTGAAGCTTTCTTT.

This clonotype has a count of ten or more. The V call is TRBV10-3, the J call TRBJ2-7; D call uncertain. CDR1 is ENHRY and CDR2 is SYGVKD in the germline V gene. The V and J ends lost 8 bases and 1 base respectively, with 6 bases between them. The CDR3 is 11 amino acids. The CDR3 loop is CAIGRSYEQYV. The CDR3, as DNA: TGTGCCATCGGACGGTCCTACGAGCAGTACGTC.

The CDR3 is CASSYSMAVNSPLHF. The CDR3 region has the DNA TGTGCCAGCAGTTACTCGATGGCTGTGAATTCACCCCTCCACTTT. The chain combines TRBV6-5 with TRBJ1-6; no definite D call. This CDR3 is 15 amino acids long. Trimming took off 0 bases at V and 7 bases at J, with 10 bases between the two ends. CDR1 and CDR2 from the germline V gene are MNHEY and SVGAGI.

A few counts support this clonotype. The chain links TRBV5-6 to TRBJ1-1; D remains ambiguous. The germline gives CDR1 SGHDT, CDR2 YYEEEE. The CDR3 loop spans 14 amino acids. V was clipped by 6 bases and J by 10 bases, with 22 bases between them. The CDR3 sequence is CASTTTLGSRGAFF. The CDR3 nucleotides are TGTGCCAGCACGACGACACTGGGTAGTCGCGGAGCTTTCTTT.

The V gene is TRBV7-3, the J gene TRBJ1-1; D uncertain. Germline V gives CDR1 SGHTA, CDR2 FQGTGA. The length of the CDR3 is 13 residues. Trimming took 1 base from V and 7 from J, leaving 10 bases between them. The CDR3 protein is CASSLMTANEAFF. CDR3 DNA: TGTGCCAGCAGCTTAATGACGGCTAATGAAGCTTTCTTT.